Ten or more counts support the clone carrying this T cell receptor (beta chain). The CDR3 is made up of 15 amino acids. Losses at the gene ends were 3 bases for V and 5 bases for J; bases not matched to a gene: 6. The data are from a study of read filtering for tumor transcriptome and immune sequencing. This library used roughly 400 ng RNA and molecular barcoded adaptors spanning alpha/delta and beta/gamma chains. TCRdb reanalysed the reads using MiXCR and keeps one entry per CDR3 protein. The table includes some 120,000 distinct CDR3 sequences, approximately 12% detected once. This sequence was found in a donor aged 40 or over with multiple myeloma. The chain combines TRBV12-3 or TRBV12-4 with TRBJ2-5; the match to TRBD2 covers 10 bases. The specimen was a population of CD138-negative cells sorted from bone marrow. Here the CDR3 DNA reads TGTGCCAGCAGTTTGGCTAGCGGGGGTCGGGAGACCCAGTACTTC. It codes for CASSLASGGRETQYF.